Listed below are T cell receptor beta chains from one sample, sequenced in a study of blood T cell repertoires in COVID-19. The repertoire was sequenced with immunoSEQ multiplex PCR; TCRdb's copy has only in-frame clones and lacks some. The sample carries some 130,000 clones, around 90% recorded once. The sequenced material came from peripheral blood. The receptors originated from a man aged 50 to 59 with active COVID-19. The CDR3 runs from the conserved cysteine through the conserved F or W. D genes are given only for firm matches. A clone size is listed for some rows: how often the clone was seen (once, few, many), or a class if it is expanded.

j_gene: TRBJ2-2
v_gene: TRBV24-1
abundance: -
d_gene: -
CDR3aa: CATSPTGNTGELFF
CDR3nt: TGTGCCACCAGCCCGACAGGGAACACCGGGGAGCTGTTTTTT

j_gene: TRBJ2-1
v_gene: TRBV18
abundance: -
d_gene: -
CDR3aa: CASSNIGLNGYNEQFF
CDR3nt: TGTGCCAGCTCAAATATCGGACTCAACGGGTACAATGAGCAGTTCTTC

j_gene: TRBJ1-3
v_gene: TRBV2
abundance: once
d_gene: -
CDR3aa: CASSGVFSGNTIYF
CDR3nt: TGTGCCAGCAGTGGAGTTTTCTCTGGAAACACCATATATTTT

j_gene: TRBJ2-2
v_gene: TRBV7-2
abundance: -
d_gene: -
CDR3aa: CASAGRFSSNTGELFF
CDR3nt: TGTGCCTCAGCGGGCAGATTTTCTTCGAACACCGGGGAGCTGTTTTTT

j_gene: TRBJ2-1
v_gene: TRBV6-5
abundance: -
d_gene: TRBD1
CDR3aa: CASTDRGGEQFF
CDR3nt: TGTGCCAGCACGGACAGGGGCGGTGAGCAGTTCTTC

j_gene: TRBJ2-1
v_gene: TRBV18
abundance: -
d_gene: TRBD2
CDR3aa: CASSQREAYYNEQFF
CDR3nt: TGTGCCAGCTCACAGCGGGAGGCGTACTACAATGAGCAGTTCTTC

j_gene: TRBJ2-7
v_gene: TRBV6-5
abundance: -
d_gene: -
CDR3aa: CASSYLSEQYF
CDR3nt: TGTGCCAGCAGTTACCTCTCCGAGCAGTACTTC

j_gene: TRBJ2-7
v_gene: TRBV5-1
abundance: -
d_gene: TRBD1
CDR3aa: CASAGTVEGYEQYF
CDR3nt: TGCGCCAGCGCCGGGACAGTTGAGGGGTACGAGCAGTACTTC

j_gene: TRBJ2-2
v_gene: TRBV10-1
abundance: -
d_gene: TRBD1
CDR3aa: CASSERSTGATGELFF
CDR3nt: TGCGCCAGCAGTGAGAGGTCCACAGGGGCTACCGGGGAGCTGTTTTTT

j_gene: TRBJ2-1
v_gene: TRBV7-2
abundance: -
d_gene: -
CDR3aa: CASSLLRTTHNEQFF
CDR3nt: TGTGCCAGCAGCTTACTCAGGACAACCCACAATGAGCAGTTCTTC

j_gene: TRBJ1-1
v_gene: TRBV18
abundance: -
d_gene: TRBD1
CDR3aa: CASSTSGGSTEAFF
CDR3nt: TGTGCCAGCTCAACGTCAGGGGGAAGCACTGAAGCTTTCTTT

j_gene: TRBJ1-1
v_gene: TRBV5-1
abundance: -
d_gene: TRBD1
CDR3aa: CASSPRTGPNTEAFF
CDR3nt: TGCGCCAGCAGCCCTAGGACAGGTCCGAACACTGAAGCTTTCTTT

j_gene: TRBJ1-1
v_gene: TRBV3-1/TRBV3-2
abundance: -
d_gene: -
CDR3aa: CASSPKGERNTEAFF
CDR3nt: TGTGCCAGCAGCCCAAAGGGGGAGCGGAACACTGAAGCTTTCTTT

j_gene: TRBJ2-5
v_gene: TRBV6-5
abundance: -
d_gene: TRBD1
CDR3aa: CASRAGQGAIVAQYF
CDR3nt: TGTGCCAGCAGAGCGGGACAGGGGGCGATTGTGGCCCAGTACTTC

j_gene: TRBJ2-6
v_gene: TRBV29-1
abundance: -
d_gene: -
CDR3aa: CSVESGGHGANVLTF
CDR3nt: TGCAGCGTTGAATCTGGAGGGCACGGGGCCAACGTCCTGACTTTC

j_gene: TRBJ1-5
v_gene: TRBV4-2
abundance: -
d_gene: -
CDR3aa: CASSRGLRDLNQPQHF
CDR3nt: TGTGCCAGCAGCCGGGGACTGCGGGACCTCAATCAGCCCCAGCATTTT

j_gene: TRBJ2-1
v_gene: TRBV4-1
abundance: once
d_gene: -
CDR3aa: CASSPVSLSSYNEQFF
CDR3nt: TGCGCCAGCAGCCCCGTCTCGCTTAGCTCCTACAATGAGCAGTTCTTC

j_gene: TRBJ2-5
v_gene: TRBV6-5
abundance: -
d_gene: TRBD2
CDR3aa: CASRRMTSGSETQYF
CDR3nt: TGTGCCAGCAGGAGAATGACTAGCGGCTCTGAGACCCAGTACTTC

j_gene: TRBJ1-6
v_gene: TRBV27
abundance: -
d_gene: -
CDR3aa: CASSFGRTTIKDNSPLHF
CDR3nt: TGTGCCAGCAGTTTCGGACGGACTACGATTAAGGATAATTCACCCCTCCACTTT

j_gene: TRBJ1-4
v_gene: TRBV12-3/TRBV12-4
abundance: -
d_gene: -
CDR3aa: CASRPHNNEKLFF
CDR3nt: TGTGCCAGCAGACCCCACAACAATGAAAAACTGTTTTTT

j_gene: TRBJ1-5
v_gene: TRBV10-3
abundance: -
d_gene: -
CDR3aa: CAISTASNQPQHF
CDR3nt: TGTGCCATCAGCACAGCTAGCAATCAGCCCCAGCATTTT

j_gene: TRBJ1-4
v_gene: TRBV6-1
abundance: -
d_gene: TRBD1
CDR3aa: CASSELGTGVEKLFF
CDR3nt: TGTGCCAGCAGTGAACTAGGGACAGGGGTTGAAAAACTGTTTTTT

j_gene: TRBJ2-4
v_gene: TRBV6-6
abundance: -
d_gene: TRBD2
CDR3aa: CASSPLVAGELKNIQYF
CDR3nt: TGTGCCAGCAGTCCCCTAGTGGCGGGGGAACTCAAAAACATTCAGTACTTC